This T cell receptor beta chain originates from a study of blood T cell repertoires in COVID-19. Study at large: Italy, Spain and the United States were the sources of the convalescent and acute COVID-19 samples. Sources were T cells, B-cell-depleted T cells, or PBMCs; the material itself was cDNA or gDNA.

Germline values: CDR1 SGHRS, CDR2 YFSETQ. The V gene lost 0 bases and the J gene lost 4 bases, with 8 bases spanning the gap. The CDR3 has 14 amino acids. Clones were sequenced by immunoSEQ multiplex PCR, and TCRdb holds only the in-frame ones, with some missing. The sample includes 160,000 or so clones, 83% seen only once; the top ten take roughly 1.4%. The chain employs TRBV5-1 and TRBJ1-5; D is unresolved. What was sequenced was peripheral blood. This receptor was identified in a human donor in a cohort sampled during active COVID-19. CDR3 region: CASSLGTPNQPQHF. In nucleotides, the CDR3 is TGCGCCAGCAGCTTGGGCACACCGAATCAGCCCCAGCATTTT.